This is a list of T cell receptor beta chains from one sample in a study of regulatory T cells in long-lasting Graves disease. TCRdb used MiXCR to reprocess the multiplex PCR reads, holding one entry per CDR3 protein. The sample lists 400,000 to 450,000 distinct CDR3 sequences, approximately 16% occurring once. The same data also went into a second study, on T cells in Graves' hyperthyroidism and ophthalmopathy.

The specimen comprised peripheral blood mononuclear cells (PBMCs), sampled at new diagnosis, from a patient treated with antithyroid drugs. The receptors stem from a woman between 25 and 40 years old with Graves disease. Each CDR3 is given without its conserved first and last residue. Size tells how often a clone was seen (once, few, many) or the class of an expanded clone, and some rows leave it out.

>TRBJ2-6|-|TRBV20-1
SAETGGAGANVLT
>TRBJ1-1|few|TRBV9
ASSVEGQGANPTNSLPEAF
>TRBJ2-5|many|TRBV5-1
ASSTGGETQY
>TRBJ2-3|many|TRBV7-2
ASSLLGLAGGDTQY
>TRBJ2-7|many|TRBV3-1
ASSQESVAEGYEQY
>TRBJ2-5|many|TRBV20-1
SAPPGGVPQETQY
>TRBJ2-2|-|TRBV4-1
ASSGDRAGELF
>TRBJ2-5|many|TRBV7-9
ASSLQQSRTQY
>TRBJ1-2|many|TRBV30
AWSVGRTGYT
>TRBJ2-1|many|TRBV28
ASSTIGGRDYNEQF
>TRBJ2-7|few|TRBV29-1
SVLGLAGAPGYEQY
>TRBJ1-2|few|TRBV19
ASSNGRGYT
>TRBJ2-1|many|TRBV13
ASSRYGQPYNEQF
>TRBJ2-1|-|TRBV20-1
SARFVGLAGVRPV
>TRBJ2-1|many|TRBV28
ASRPVYNEQF
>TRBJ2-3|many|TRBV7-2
ASSFDLSGRGSDTQY
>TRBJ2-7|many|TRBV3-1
ASSPGMGGSYEQY
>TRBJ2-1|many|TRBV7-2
ASTLRASYTAYSYNEQF
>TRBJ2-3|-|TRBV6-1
ASSGQGRQDTQY
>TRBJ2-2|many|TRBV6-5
ASSYSRSGGELF
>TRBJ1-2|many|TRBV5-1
ASSGWDAGNYGYT
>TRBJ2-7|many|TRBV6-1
ASRTQSGAYEQY
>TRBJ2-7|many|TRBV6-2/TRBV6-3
ASSEVESPSYEQY
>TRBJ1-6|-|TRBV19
ASSLGQRREPLH
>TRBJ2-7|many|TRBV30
AWRSTSGSSYEQY
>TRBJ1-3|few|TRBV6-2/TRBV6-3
ASSYSSASRRDHLSSGNTIY
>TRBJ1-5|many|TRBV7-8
ASSLGLRSNQPQH
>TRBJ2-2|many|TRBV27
ASTSPGLAGWAGELF
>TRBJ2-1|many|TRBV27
ASSPRPSYNEQF
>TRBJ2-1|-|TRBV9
ASSVGIGVGGPGGGYNEQL
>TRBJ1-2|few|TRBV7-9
ASSPGTVNYGYT
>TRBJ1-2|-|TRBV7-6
ASSLARDGNYGYT
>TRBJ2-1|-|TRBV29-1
SVAGGRNEQF
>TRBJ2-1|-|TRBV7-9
ASSLVSRASEQF
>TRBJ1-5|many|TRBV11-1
ASKGTGGRQPQH
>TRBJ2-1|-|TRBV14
ASSATSGRAREQF
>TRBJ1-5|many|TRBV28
ASSRDFYSNQPQH
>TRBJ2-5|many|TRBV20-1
SARGAGVGETQY
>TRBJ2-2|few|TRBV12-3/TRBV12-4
ASSRSLAGEGGELF
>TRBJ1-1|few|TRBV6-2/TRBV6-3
ASLRIRAF
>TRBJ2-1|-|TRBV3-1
ASSSGLAGPYNEQF
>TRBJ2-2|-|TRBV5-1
ASSLAVSLGTGELF
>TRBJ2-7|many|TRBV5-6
ASSPSGTSYEQY
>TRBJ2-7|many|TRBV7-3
ASSARGGGSYEQY
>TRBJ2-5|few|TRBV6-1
ASIIEGGGGETQY
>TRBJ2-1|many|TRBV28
ASSFRGPGYEQF
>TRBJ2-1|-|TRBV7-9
ASSLAGKDQYNGQF
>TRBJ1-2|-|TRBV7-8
ASSWRQGNYGYT
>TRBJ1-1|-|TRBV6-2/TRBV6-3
ASSYWNTEAF
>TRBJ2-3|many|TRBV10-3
AISGLAGGSDTQY
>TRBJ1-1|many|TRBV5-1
ASRWTGNTEAF
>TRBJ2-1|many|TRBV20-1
SATTLGLSIYNEQF
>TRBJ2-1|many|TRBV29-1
SVGQMYNEQF
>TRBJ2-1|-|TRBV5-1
ASSLGRGLAGGSSYNEQF
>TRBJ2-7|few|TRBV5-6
ASSLSGPPYEQY
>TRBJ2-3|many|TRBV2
ASSPTVGTDTQY
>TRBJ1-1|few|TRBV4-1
ASSQVPRLLSEAF
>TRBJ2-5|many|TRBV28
ASSETGETQY
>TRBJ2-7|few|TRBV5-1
ASSLGPVNSYEQY
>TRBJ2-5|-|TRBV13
ASSWTSEGETQY